Detailed here is one TCR beta chain. Its specificity is unknown. This entry belongs to a study of OX40 agonist ivuxolimab in advanced cancers. Whole-study context: Males comprised around 78% of the group, whose mean age was about 61 years (range 23 to 79). Notes on the study in general: Partial responders at 0.1-3.0 mg/kg had among the lowest clonal expansion. CD4+ and CD8+ T cells in blood underwent clonal expansion by week 6 at 0.1 to 3.0 mg/kg.

CDR1 is MNHEY, CDR2 SVGAGI, per germline. The CDR3 runs 16 residues. The germline V and J ends were trimmed by 2 bases and 0 bases, with 11 bases remaining between them. Profiled with immunoSEQ multiplex PCR; TCRdb holds only in-frame clones, not every one. The sample has approximately 92,000 clones, roughly 94% seen once. Material: CD4+ or CD8+ T cells sorted from blood, obtained in a trial of the OX40 agonist ivuxolimab. This clonotype was obtained from an adult with an advanced solid tumor such as melanoma, head and neck, liver or kidney cancer. This chain connects TRBV6-5 to TRBJ1-3, with no clear D. The CDR3 coding sequence is TGTGCCAGCAGTTACAGTGCGACGTCCTCTGGAAACACCATATATTTT. It specifies CASSYSATSSGNTIYF.